The 24 T cell receptor beta chains given below trace back to one sample, sequenced in a study of blood T cells in healthy people across ages. For the second PCR, which ran for about 6 to 11 cycles, a sample-barcoded 5' primer and a J-beta primer mix were used. MiXCR, applied by TCRdb to the 5' RACE reads, yields one record per CDR3 protein. The profile shows 550,000 to 650,000 distinct CDR3 sequences, 27% of them singletons. This same sample was also taken into another study, of T cells of mothers and their children.

The sequenced sample consisted of blood. All receptors come from a boy under 10 years old in good health.

This clonotype was detected a few times. This sequence joins TRBV20-1 and TRBJ2-6, with D uncertain. Germline CDR1 is DFQATT and CDR2 is SNEGSKA (reference sequence). The CDR3 consists of 14 residues. Trimming cost V 3 bases and J 1 base, with 7 bases left between them. CDR3: CSASSHSGANVLTF. The CDR3 bases are TGCAGTGCTAGTAGTCATTCTGGGGCCAACGTCCTGACTTTC.

This clonotype was seen only a few times. This chain joins TRBV3-1 and TRBJ2-7; 10 bases align to TRBD2. CDR3 length: 18 amino acids. The junction had 15 bases not matched to a gene; V was cut back by 5 bases and J by 2 bases. Germline values: CDR1 LGHDT, CDR2 YNNKEL (reference sequence). The CDR3 region is CASSDTSGDNPKPYEQYF. The CDR3 nucleotides read TGTGCCAGCAGCGATACTAGCGGGGATAACCCAAAACCCTACGAGCAGTACTTC.

The V call is TRBV11-2, the J call TRBJ1-4, with D uncertain. Germline loops: CDR1 SGHAT, CDR2 FQNNGV. This CDR3 comprises 16 residues. Trimming stripped 5 bases from V and 3 bases from J, with 16 bases between. CDR3 in amino acids: CASSPGWSAANEKLFF. The CDR3 DNA reads as TGTGCCAGCAGCCCCGGGTGGTCAGCGGCTAATGAAAAACTGTTTTTT.

V usage is TRBV12-3 or TRBV12-4 and J usage is TRBJ1-1; D is possibly TRBD1 (5 bases). The V end was cut by 1 base, the J end by 11 bases, with 8 bases between. CDR3 length: 11 residues. CDR3 region: CASSLGREAFF. As DNA, the CDR3 is TGTGCCAGCAGTTTAGGCAGGGAGGCTTTCTTT.

About this clonotype: The germline gene is not matched at one end of the junction; a read error may be the cause. This chain links TRBV6-1 with TRBJ2-4; TRBD1 matches at 9 bases. The V gene's germline CDR1 is MNHNS and CDR2 SASEGT. This CDR3 is 18 amino acids long. CDR3: CVSRPGQGVLLAKNIQYF. The CDR3 region has the DNA TGTGTCAGCAGGCCGGGACAGGGTGTCCTCCTAGCCAAAAACATTCAGTACTTC.

This chain links TRBV29-1 with TRBJ1-1; tentative D call: TRBD1 (5 bases). The CDR3 runs 17 residues. V lost 1 base to trimming and J lost 2 bases, with 20 bases between them. CDR1 is SQVTM and CDR2 is ANQGSEA in the germline V gene. As DNA, the CDR3 is TGCAGCGTTGAAGGGGGGTGGTTTGGGCAGAGCAACACTGAAGCTTTCTTT. Its protein is CSVEGGWFGQSNTEAFF.

This chain uses TRBV5-1 with TRBJ1-4; a possible D gene is TRBD1 (6 bases). Germline assignment: CDR1 SGHRS and CDR2 YFSETQ. Trimming cost V 6 bases and J 1 base, with 19 bases left between them. CDR3 length: 17 residues. CDR3 DNA: TGCGCCAGCACCCCCGGAACCGGGACAAGAACTAATGAAAAACTGTTTTTT. It yields the protein CASTPGTGTRTNEKLFF.

The V and J genes are TRBV28 and TRBJ2-4; 7 bases map to TRBD1. V lost 3 bases to trimming and J lost 9 bases; unmatched junction nucleotides: 5. From germline, CDR1 is MDHEN and CDR2 SYDVKM. CDR3 length: 13 amino acids. CDR3 sequence reads: CASSLPGGFIQYF. The CDR3 coding sequence is TGTGCCAGCAGTTTGCCAGGGGGATTCATTCAGTACTTC.

V gene TRBV7-2 combines with J gene TRBJ2-5; D is unclear. Germline CDR1 SGHTA, CDR2 FQGNSA. The V end lost 5 bases, the J end lost 1 base, and 11 bases lay between the germline ends. The CDR3 sequence is 14 residues long. CDR3 sequence reads: CASSRSLTQETQYF. In DNA form, the CDR3 reads TGTGCCAGCAGCCGGAGCCTAACCCAAGAGACCCAGTACTTC.

Regarding this clonotype: One end of the junction fails to match germline, which may point to a read error. This chain uses TRBV20-1 with TRBJ1-2, with D perhaps TRBD1 (5 bases). This CDR3 is built from 11 residues. Germline V gives CDR1 DFQATT, CDR2 SNEGSKA (reference sequence). The CDR3 sequence: CGTGRNYGYTF. CDR3 DNA sequence: TGTGGGACGGGGCGAAACTATGGCTACACCTTC.

This clonotype was found a few times. The chain joins TRBV2 to TRBJ2-2; D unclear. CDR1 SNHLY and CDR2 FYNNEI come from the germline V gene. The CDR3 is 17 amino acids. Trimming left V 1 base short and J 1 base short, with 13 bases between. The DNA of the CDR3 is TGTGCCAGCAGTGAAGAATCGACGTCAATGAACACCGGGGAGCTGTTTTTT. It encodes CASSEESTSMNTGELFF.

The V call is TRBV27, the J call TRBJ1-4; D gene unclear. Germline V gene sequence: CDR1 MNHEY, CDR2 SMNVEV (reference sequence). V was pared by 3 bases and J by 0 bases, with 5 bases between. The CDR3 covers 14 residues. The CDR3 nucleotides are TGTGCCAGCAGTTTTAGCCCAACTAATGAAAAACTGTTTTTT. Amino acid sequence: CASSFSPTNEKLFF.

This clonotype has just a few counts. This sequence joins TRBV13 and TRBJ1-2; D possibly corresponds to TRBD1 (5 bases). The V gene's germline CDR1 is PRHDT and CDR2 FYEKMQ (reference sequence). The CDR3 extends over 14 amino acids. V was cut by 6 bases and J by 4 bases, with 15 bases left in between. CDR3 amino acids: CASSPYGGGYGYTF. The CDR3 DNA reads TGTGCCAGCAGTCCATATGGGGGGGGCTATGGCTACACCTTC.

The chain is built from TRBV6-5 and TRBJ2-5; D uncertain. The tail of the sequence fits TRBJ2-1 better, so the J call may be wrong. The CDR3 consists of 17 residues. Germline V gene data show CDR1 as MNHEY and CDR2 as SVGAGI. In nucleotides, the CDR3 is TGTGCCAGCAGTTATTTCCCGAGCCAGGCCCACTACAATGAGCAGTTCTTC. It codes for CASSYFPSQAHYNEQFF.

This chain connects TRBV5-1 to TRBJ1-2; D might be TRBD1 (5 bases). Germline V lookup: CDR1 SGHRS, CDR2 YFSETQ. This CDR3 has 17 amino acids. Trimming pared 0 bases from V and 8 bases from J, leaving 23 bases between. For the CDR3, the DNA is TGCGCCAGCAGCTTGGGCCGGGACTGGTTAGACCACACCGGCTACACCTTC. It yields the protein CASSLGRDWLDHTGYTF.

Here the CDR3 DNA reads TGTGCCAGCAGCTTAGGGCGGACTGGGCCCGGTGGGACCCAGTACTTC. It is translated as CASSLGRTGPGGTQYF. This sequence joins TRBV7-8 and TRBJ2-5, with D possibly TRBD2 on 5 matching bases. CDR3 length: 16 residues. Germline V CDR1 and CDR2: SGHVS, FQNEAQ. Trimming removed 1 base at V and 7 bases at J, with 19 bases between.

V gene TRBV2 combines with J gene TRBJ2-5; D is uncertain. Trimming left V 1 base short and J 2 bases short, with 2 bases between. This CDR3 contains 12 residues. Germline CDR1 SNHLY, CDR2 FYNNEI. The DNA for the CDR3 is TGTGCCAGCAGTGAAGGGCAAGAGACCCAGTACTTC. Its protein is CASSEGQETQYF.

There are a few counts of this clonotype. The rearrangement joins TRBV7-9 to TRBJ2-5; D not certain. Trimming removed 6 bases at V and 5 bases at J, with 10 bases between. Germline loops: CDR1 SEHNR, CDR2 FQNEAQ (reference sequence). The CDR3 has 12 residues. The CDR3 protein is CASSFTSETQYF. In DNA, the CDR3 is TGTGCCAGCAGTTTTACGTCGGAGACCCAGTACTTC.

This clonotype was seen a few times. The chain combines TRBV7-2 with TRBJ2-5, with D possibly matching TRBD1 (6 bases). The J call may be faulty, since TRBJ2-7 better matches the DNA end. CDR3 length equals 14 residues. CDR1 and CDR2 from the germline V gene are SGHTA and FQGNSA. The CDR3 DNA is TGTGCCAGCAGCTTAGACAGGGTGCGATACGAGCAGTACTTC. Translating gives CASSLDRVRYEQYF.

Only a few counts were recorded for this clonotype. CDR3 nucleotides: TGTGCCAGCAGTGGGGCCCCGGGACAGGGTCGTTTCCGGGATCATGACGGGGAGCTGTTTTTT. It encodes CASSGAPGQGRFRDHDGELFF. The genes are TRBV12-3 or TRBV12-4 and TRBJ2-2, with 9 bases aligning to TRBD1. CDR3 length: 21 residues. The J segment lost 7 bases and the V segment lost 5 bases, leaving 26 bases of the junction unmatched.

The rearrangement uses TRBV9 and TRBJ2-7; tentatively, D is TRBD2 (5 bases). Trimming left V 0 bases short and J 2 bases short, with 9 bases between. Per germline, CDR1 SGDLS and CDR2 YYNGEE. The CDR3 is 14 amino acids. CDR3 nucleotide sequence: TGTGCCAGCAGCGTAGGAGGGAACCCCTACGAGCAGTACTTC. Protein sequence: CASSVGGNPYEQYF. Together with reference TRBV9 and TRBJ2-7, the CDR3 gives the full variable domain: DSGVTQTPKHLITATGQRVTLRCSPRSGDLSVYWYQQSLDQGLQFLIQYYNGEERAKGNILERFSAQQFPDLHSELNLSSLELGDSALYFCASSVGGNPYEQYFGPGTRLTVT.

At least ten counts were recorded for this clonotype. This chain uses TRBV2 with TRBJ2-2; 9 bases fit TRBD2. The CDR3 is 15 residues long. The trim removed 5 bases at V and 4 bases at J, leaving 5 bases unmatched. Germline CDR1 SNHLY, CDR2 FYNNEI. The CDR3 region is CASSWTSDSTGELFF. As DNA, the CDR3 is TGTGCCAGCAGTTGGACTAGCGACTCCACCGGGGAGCTGTTTTTT. The whole variable domain, filled in from reference TRBV2 and TRBJ2-2, reads EPEVTQTPSHQVTQMGQEVILRCVPISNHLYFYWYRQILGQKVEFLVSFYNNEISEKSEIFDDQFSVERPDGSNFTLKIRSTKLEDSAMYFCASSWTSDSTGELFFGEGSRLTVL.

This clonotype was found a few times. The CDR3 reads CASSEWQSSNQPQHF. The CDR3 DNA sequence: TGCGCCAGCAGTGAGTGGCAGAGTAGCAATCAGCCCCAGCATTTT. V is TRBV10-2 and J is TRBJ1-5; the D is unclear. V was pared by 1 base and J by 0 bases, with 7 bases between. CDR1 is WSHSY, CDR2 SAAADI, per germline. CDR3 length equals 15 residues.

V usage is TRBV11-2 and J usage is TRBJ2-7; 9 bases align to TRBD1. J lost 1 base, V lost 5 bases, and 6 bases had no gene match. The V gene's germline CDR1 is SGHAT and CDR2 FQNNGV. The CDR3 has 15 amino acids. This CDR3 reads CASSIGTGLSYEQYF. The CDR3 bases are TGTGCCAGCAGCATAGGGACAGGGCTATCCTACGAGCAGTACTTC.